Below, 5 T cell receptor beta chains from the same sample are listed, as sequenced in a study of T cell responses to AZD1222 COVID-19 vaccine. TCRdb's table, derived via immunoSEQ multiplex PCR, lists solely in-frame clones and lacks some. The sample shows approximately 170,000 clones, about 91% of them seen only once. The source material was peripheral blood, sampled 28 days after the second AZD1222 dose. The receptor source for this set is an adult who received the AZD1222 COVID-19 vaccine.

The genes are TRBV30 and TRBJ1-5, with TRBD1 identical over 7 bases. This CDR3 spans 13 amino acids. The germline V gene has CDR1 GTSNPN and CDR2 SVGIG (reference sequence). After removal of 4 bases from V and 4 bases from J, the junction contained 4 bases not matched to a gene. This chain's CDR3 is CAWTGGTNQPQHF. In DNA, the CDR3 is TGTGCCTGGACAGGGGGAACGAATCAGCCCCAGCATTTT.

The V and J genes are TRBV5-5 and TRBJ1-1; 10 bases match TRBD1. CDR1 SGHKS and CDR2 YYEKEE come from the germline V gene (reference sequence). There are 15 residues in the CDR3. The V gene end was trimmed by 4 bases and the J gene end by 3 bases; junction bases not matched to a gene: 6. CDR3 DNA sequence: TGTGCCAGCAGCGTCGAGGGACAGGGGTACACTGAAGCTTTCTTT. It yields the protein CASSVEGQGYTEAFF.

The chain couples TRBV5-1 to TRBJ2-2; perhaps TRBD1 as D (6 bases). The germline gives CDR1 SGHRS, CDR2 YFSETQ. The CDR3 runs to 16 residues. Deletions cut 2 bases from V and 0 bases from J, with 11 bases between. CDR3: CASSLWDTSNTGELFF. The DNA for the CDR3 is TGCGCCAGCAGCTTATGGGACACCTCGAACACCGGGGAGCTGTTTTTT.

V is TRBV11-3 and J is TRBJ2-7; a possible D gene is TRBD1 (5 bases). The CDR3 loop spans 17 amino acids. The V end was cut by 1 base, the J end by 0 bases, with 16 bases between. Per germline, CDR1 SGHNT and CDR2 YENEEA. The CDR3: CASSLVEPRESSYEQYF. CDR3 coding DNA: TGTGCCAGCAGCTTAGTGGAGCCCAGGGAAAGCTCCTACGAGCAGTACTTC.

The chain uses TRBV7-3 and TRBJ2-1; D remains unclear. The CDR3 contains 15 residues. Germline V lookup: CDR1 SGHTA, CDR2 FQGTGA. V gave up 1 base and J gave up 7 bases, with 14 bases separating them. In nucleotides, the CDR3 is TGTGCCAGCAGCTTAATGGGGTCTCAGGCGAATGAGCAGTTCTTC. This sequence encodes CASSLMGSQANEQFF.